The present entry profiles one TCR beta chain with its context. The antigen is unknown. This entry is derived from a study of T cell responses to AZD1222 COVID-19 vaccine. Germline CDR1 and CDR2: SGHTS and YDEGEE. The CDR3 length is 16 residues. V was clipped by 1 base and J by 0 bases, with 11 bases between them. Study-wide points: Across spike, vaccine-associated CD4 TCRs were found, dominant at 160-218 and 743-854.

Repertoires were generated with immunoSEQ multiplex PCR, while TCRdb's copy carries only in-frame clones and drops some. The data contain approximately 150,000 clones, roughly 90% of them singletons. This receptor was taken from an adult who received the AZD1222 COVID-19 vaccine. This chain uses TRBV5-8 with TRBJ1-5; D unresolved. The specimen comprised peripheral blood, sampled 28 days after the second AZD1222 dose. CDR3 sequence reads: CASSLLAQNSNQPQHF. The CDR3 DNA sequence: TGTGCCAGCAGCTTGCTGGCACAAAATAGCAATCAGCCCCAGCATTTT. Full variable domain (missing parts from reference TRBV5-8 and TRBJ1-5): EAGVTQSPTHLIKTRGQQATLRCSPISGHTSVYWYQQALGLGLQFLLWYDEGEERNRGNFPPRFSGRQFPNYSSELNVNALELEDSALYLCASSLLAQNSNQPQHFGDGTRLSIL.